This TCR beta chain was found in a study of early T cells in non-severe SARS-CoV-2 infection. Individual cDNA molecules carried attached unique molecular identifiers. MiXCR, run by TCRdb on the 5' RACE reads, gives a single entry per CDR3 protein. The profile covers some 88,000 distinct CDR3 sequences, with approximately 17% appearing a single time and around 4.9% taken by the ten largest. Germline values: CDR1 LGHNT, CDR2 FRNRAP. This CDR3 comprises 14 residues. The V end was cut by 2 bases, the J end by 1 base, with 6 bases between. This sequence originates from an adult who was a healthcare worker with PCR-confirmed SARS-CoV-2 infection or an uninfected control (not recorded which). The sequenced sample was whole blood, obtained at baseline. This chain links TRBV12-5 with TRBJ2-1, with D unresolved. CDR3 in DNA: TGTGCTAGTGGTTTGTTCTCTTCCTACAATGAGCAGTTCTTC. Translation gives CASGLFSSYNEQFF.